Listed below are T cell receptor beta chains from one sample, sequenced in a study of blood T cell repertoires in COVID-19. Assay used: immunoSEQ multiplex PCR; TCRdb lists only in-frame clones, some missing. The table records about 160,000 clones, roughly 84% of them present only once. Sequenced material: peripheral blood. The source is a man in his 60s who had recovered from COVID-19. The CDR3 runs from the conserved cysteine through the conserved F or W. D genes are given only for firm matches. Part of the rows lack a size; the others show once, few, many or a class for expanded clones.

CDR3: CASSRLTGENEKLFF
DNA: TGTGCCAGCAGCCGCTTGACAGGGGAGAATGAAAAACTGTTTTTT
D: TRBD1
J: TRBJ1-4
size: .
V: TRBV7-6

CDR3: CASSLNPSGGLRHTQYF
DNA: TGTGCCAGCAGCTTAAACCCTAGCGGGGGGTTACGACATACGCAGTATTTT
D: TRBD2
J: TRBJ2-3
size: .
V: TRBV7-3

CDR3: CASGGAWANSPLHF
DNA: TGTGCCAGCGGCGGGGCCTGGGCTAATTCACCCCTCCACTTT
D: .
J: TRBJ1-6
size: .
V: TRBV25-1

CDR3: CASRRGAGGQETQYF
DNA: TGTGCCAGCAGGAGAGGGGCAGGGGGACAAGAGACCCAGTACTTC
D: TRBD1
J: TRBJ2-5
size: .
V: TRBV9

CDR3: CASSYLGQYGYTF
DNA: TGTGCCAGCAGTTACCTGGGACAGTATGGCTACACCTTC
D: TRBD1
J: TRBJ1-2
size: once
V: TRBV6-6

CDR3: CASSLAGGSGGYTF
DNA: TGTGCCAGCAGCTTGGCAGGGGGGTCGGGTGGCTACACCTTC
D: TRBD1
J: TRBJ1-2
size: .
V: TRBV5-4

CDR3: CASSTSGLAGTTQYF
DNA: TGTGCCAGCAGCACGAGCGGACTAGCGGGGACCACTCAGTATTTT
D: TRBD2
J: TRBJ2-3
size: .
V: TRBV11-3

CDR3: CASSQLQGKETQYF
DNA: TGTGCCAGCAGCCAGCTACAGGGAAAAGAGACCCAGTACTTC
D: .
J: TRBJ2-5
size: .
V: TRBV3-1/TRBV3-2

CDR3: CASSLRQFDEAFF
DNA: TGTGCCAGCAGTCTCCGACAGTTCGATGAAGCTTTCTTT
D: .
J: TRBJ1-1
size: .
V: TRBV12-3/TRBV12-4

CDR3: CASSSGQGGGYTF
DNA: TGCGCCAGCAGCTCGGGACAGGGAGGTGGCTACACCTTC
D: TRBD1
J: TRBJ1-2
size: .
V: TRBV5-1

CDR3: CAWSEQGYEQYF
DNA: TGTGCCTGGAGTGAGCAGGGCTACGAGCAGTACTTC
D: .
J: TRBJ2-7
size: .
V: TRBV30

CDR3: CASSIASGGANVLTF
DNA: TGTGCCAGTAGTATAGCGAGCGGTGGGGCCAACGTCCTGACTTTC
D: .
J: TRBJ2-6
size: .
V: TRBV19

CDR3: CASSLNGENTEAFF
DNA: TGCGCCAGCAGCTTGAACGGGGAAAACACTGAAGCTTTCTTT
D: .
J: TRBJ1-1
size: .
V: TRBV5-1

CDR3: CASSVGSGFNEKLFF
DNA: TGTGCCAGCAGCGTAGGGTCAGGGTTTAATGAAAAACTGTTTTTT
D: .
J: TRBJ1-4
size: .
V: TRBV9

CDR3: CASSRGVSYTF
DNA: TGTGCCAGCAGCCGCGGGGTCTCCTACACCTTC
D: .
J: TRBJ1-2
size: .
V: TRBV11-2

CDR3: CASSAPGVGTEAFF
DNA: TGTGCCAGTAGTGCCCCGGGGGTAGGGACTGAAGCTTTCTTT
D: .
J: TRBJ1-1
size: .
V: TRBV19

CDR3: CASSIAARDSQPQHF
DNA: TGTGCCAGTAGTATCGCCGCCCGGGACAGCCAGCCCCAGCATTTT
D: TRBD1
J: TRBJ1-5
size: once
V: TRBV19

CDR3: CASSYSAGLNIQYF
DNA: TGTGCCAGCAGTTACTCGGCAGGGCTAAACATTCAGTACTTC
D: .
J: TRBJ2-4
size: .
V: TRBV6-2/TRBV6-3

CDR3: CASLEEPGELFF
DNA: TGTGCCAGCCTAGAAGAGCCCGGGGAGCTGTTTTTT
D: .
J: TRBJ2-2
size: .
V: TRBV12-3/TRBV12-4

CDR3: CASSYTGGEETQYF
DNA: TGTGCCAGCAGTTACACCGGCGGAGAAGAGACCCAGTACTTC
D: .
J: TRBJ2-5
size: .
V: TRBV6-2/TRBV6-3

CDR3: CASNGDRFYNEQFF
DNA: TGTGCCAGCAATGGGGACAGGTTTTACAATGAGCAGTTCTTC
D: TRBD1
J: TRBJ2-1
size: .
V: TRBV2

CDR3: CASRTKGGGDSPLHF
DNA: TGTGCCAGCAGGACAAAGGGAGGAGGTGATTCACCCCTCCACTTT
D: .
J: TRBJ1-6
size: .
V: TRBV6-5

CDR3: CAWGGAGKGYTF
DNA: TGTGCCTGGGGGGGCGCGGGGAAGGGCTACACCTTC
D: .
J: TRBJ1-2
size: .
V: TRBV30

CDR3: CASSIRREGSEAFF
DNA: TGTGCCAGTAGTATTAGGAGGGAAGGATCTGAAGCTTTCTTT
D: .
J: TRBJ1-1
size: .
V: TRBV19

CDR3: CASMGIGGRNTEAFF
DNA: TGCGCCAGCATGGGGATCGGGGGGAGGAACACTGAAGCTTTCTTT
D: .
J: TRBJ1-1
size: .
V: TRBV5-1

CDR3: CATSDGGTSGFTDTQYF
DNA: TGTGCCACCAGTGATGGGGGGACTAGCGGTTTCACAGATACGCAGTATTTT
D: TRBD2
J: TRBJ2-3
size: .
V: TRBV24-1

CDR3: CASSDIWEAVNGYTF
DNA: TGTGCCAGCAGTGACATTTGGGAGGCAGTCAATGGCTACACCTTC
D: .
J: TRBJ1-2
size: .
V: TRBV6-1

CDR3: CASSLTANQPQHF
DNA: TGTGCCAGCAGTTTGACAGCTAATCAGCCCCAGCATTTT
D: .
J: TRBJ1-5
size: .
V: TRBV12-3/TRBV12-4

CDR3: CASSLFLADNTGELFF
DNA: TGTGCCAGCAGCTTGTTCCTAGCGGACAACACCGGGGAGCTGTTTTTT
D: TRBD2
J: TRBJ2-2
size: .
V: TRBV5-5

CDR3: CAWSGVGTEAFF
DNA: TGTGCCTGGAGCGGGGTTGGTACTGAAGCTTTCTTT
D: .
J: TRBJ1-1
size: .
V: TRBV30

CDR3: CAWSPSPEQQYF
DNA: TGTGCCTGGAGTCCGTCCCCAGAACAGCAGTACTTC
D: .
J: TRBJ2-7
size: .
V: TRBV30

CDR3: CASSPREESLRAQFF
DNA: TGTGCCAGCTCACCGAGAGAGGAAAGTCTGAGGGCCCAGTTCTTC
D: .
J: TRBJ2-1
size: .
V: TRBV18

CDR3: CATSDSGYDGYTF
DNA: TGTGCCACCAGTGATTCAGGGTATGATGGCTACACCTTC
D: .
J: TRBJ1-2
size: .
V: TRBV24-1

CDR3: CASSSRPGETEAFF
DNA: TGTGCCAGCAGCTCGAGACCAGGGGAGACTGAAGCTTTCTTT
D: .
J: TRBJ1-1
size: .
V: TRBV5-8

CDR3: CATSRDKGRGYEQFF
DNA: TGTGCCACCAGCAGAGATAAGGGGCGGGGGTATGAGCAGTTCTTC
D: TRBD2
J: TRBJ2-1
size: .
V: TRBV15

CDR3: CASSPLTGDEQFF
DNA: TGTGCCAGCAGCCCTTTAACAGGGGATGAGCAGTTCTTC
D: TRBD1
J: TRBJ2-1
size: .
V: TRBV3-1/TRBV3-2

CDR3: CASSWGQGNNQPQHF
DNA: TGTGCCAGCAGTTGGGGACAGGGTAACAATCAGCCCCAGCATTTT
D: TRBD1
J: TRBJ1-5
size: .
V: TRBV6-2/TRBV6-3

CDR3: CASKASGGADTQYF
DNA: TGTGCCAGTAAGGCTAGCGGGGGTGCAGATACGCAGTATTTT
D: TRBD2
J: TRBJ2-3
size: .
V: TRBV19

CDR3: CASRLDGDSNTGELFF
DNA: TGTGCAAGTCGCTTAGACGGGGACAGCAACACCGGGGAGCTGTTTTTT
D: .
J: TRBJ2-2
size: few
V: TRBV12-2

CDR3: CASRTGAYEQYF
DNA: TGCGCCAGCAGGACAGGGGCATACGAGCAGTACTTC
D: TRBD1
J: TRBJ2-7
size: few
V: TRBV5-1

CDR3: CASRSHTQYF
DNA: TGTGCCAGCAGGTCTCATACGCAGTATTTT
D: .
J: TRBJ2-3
size: .
V: TRBV6-6

CDR3: CASSPRPSVSSYNEQFF
DNA: TGTGCCAGCAGCCCCCGCCCCAGCGTGAGCTCCTACAATGAGCAGTTCTTC
D: .
J: TRBJ2-1
size: .
V: TRBV7-9

CDR3: CASRPPGSSNQPQHF
DNA: TGTGCCAGCAGGCCACCCGGGAGTAGCAATCAGCCCCAGCATTTT
D: .
J: TRBJ1-5
size: .
V: TRBV6-5

CDR3: CASSTGTDTEAFF
DNA: TGTGCCAGCAGTACTGGGACAGACACTGAAGCTTTCTTT
D: TRBD1
J: TRBJ1-1
size: .
V: TRBV6-5

CDR3: CASSEFETIPDNSPLHF
DNA: TGTGCCAGCAGTGAATTTGAGACAATACCAGATAATTCACCCCTCCACTTT
D: .
J: TRBJ1-6
size: few
V: TRBV6-1

CDR3: CASSGQIGSPLHF
DNA: TGTGCCAGCAGTGGACAGATCGGCTCACCCCTCCACTTT
D: .
J: TRBJ1-6
size: .
V: TRBV2

CDR3: CSASSDLRTALNSPLHF
DNA: TGCAGTGCTAGTTCGGATCTGAGGACAGCACTTAATTCACCCCTCCACTTT
D: .
J: TRBJ1-6
size: .
V: TRBV20-1

CDR3: CARSLRTRDRGRGDGYTF
DNA: TGTGCCAGAAGCCTCAGAACCCGGGACAGGGGGCGGGGGGATGGCTACACCTTC
D: .
J: TRBJ1-2
size: .
V: TRBV7-5

CDR3: CASSLGGGPTDTQYF
DNA: TGCGCCAGCAGCCTAGGCGGGGGACCCACAGATACGCAGTATTTT
D: TRBD2
J: TRBJ2-3
size: .
V: TRBV4-3

CDR3: CASSLIAQETQYF
DNA: TGCGCCAGCAGCCTGATAGCCCAAGAGACCCAGTACTTC
D: .
J: TRBJ2-5
size: .
V: TRBV5-1

CDR3: CASSQGSNYGYTF
DNA: TGTGCCAGCAGTCAGGGGTCCAACTATGGCTACACCTTC
D: .
J: TRBJ1-2
size: .
V: TRBV2

CDR3: CASSPTGTTDTQYF
DNA: TGTGCCAGCTCACCAACGGGGACTACAGATACGCAGTATTTT
D: .
J: TRBJ2-3
size: .
V: TRBV18